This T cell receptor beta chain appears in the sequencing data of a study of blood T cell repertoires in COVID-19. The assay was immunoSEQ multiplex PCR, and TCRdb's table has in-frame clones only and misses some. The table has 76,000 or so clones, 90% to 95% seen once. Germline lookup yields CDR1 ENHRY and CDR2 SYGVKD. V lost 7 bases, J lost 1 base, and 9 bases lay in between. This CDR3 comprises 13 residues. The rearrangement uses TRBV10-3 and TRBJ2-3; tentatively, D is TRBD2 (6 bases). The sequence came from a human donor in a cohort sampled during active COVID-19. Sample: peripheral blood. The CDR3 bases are TGTGCCATCACTCCGGGGGGCACAGATACGCAGTATTTT. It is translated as CAITPGGTDTQYF.